Reported below is one T cell receptor beta chain. The sample comes from a study of blood T cell repertoires in COVID-19. TCRdb's copy holds only in-frame clones and misses some; the assay was immunoSEQ multiplex PCR. This sample has 130,000 to 150,000 clones, with about 88% found just once. The CDR3 is 16 residues long. With V trimmed by 0 bases and J by 5 bases, 8 bases remained unmatched. Germline V gene data show CDR1 as MGHRA and CDR2 as YSYEKL. The TCR sequence derives from a human donor in a cohort sampled during active COVID-19. This chain joins TRBV4-1 and TRBJ2-5; 8 bases line up with TRBD1. Sequencing used peripheral blood. DNA of the CDR3: TGCGCCAGCAGCCAAGAAGACAGGGGAGGATGGGAGACCCAGTACTTC. Translating it yields CASSQEDRGGWETQYF.